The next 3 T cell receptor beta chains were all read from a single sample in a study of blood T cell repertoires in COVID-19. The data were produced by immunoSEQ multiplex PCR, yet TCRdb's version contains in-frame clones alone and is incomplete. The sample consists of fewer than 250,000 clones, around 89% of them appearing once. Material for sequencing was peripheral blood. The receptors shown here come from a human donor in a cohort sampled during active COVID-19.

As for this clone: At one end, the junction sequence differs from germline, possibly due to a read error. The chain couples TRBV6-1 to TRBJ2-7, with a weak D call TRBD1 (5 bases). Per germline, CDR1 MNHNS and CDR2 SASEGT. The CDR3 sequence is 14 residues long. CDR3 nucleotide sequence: TGTGCCAGCAGTGAACGGACAATTACAGGAACCCTCGGCTTC. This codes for CASSERTITGTLGF.

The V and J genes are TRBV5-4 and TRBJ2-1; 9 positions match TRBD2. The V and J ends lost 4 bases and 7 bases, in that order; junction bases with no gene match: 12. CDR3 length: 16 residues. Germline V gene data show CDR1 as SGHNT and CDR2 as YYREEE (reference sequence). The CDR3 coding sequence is TGTGCCAGCAGCCCTGGGGGAGTAGCGGGGGAGAATGAGCAGTTCTTC. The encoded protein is CASSPGGVAGENEQFF.

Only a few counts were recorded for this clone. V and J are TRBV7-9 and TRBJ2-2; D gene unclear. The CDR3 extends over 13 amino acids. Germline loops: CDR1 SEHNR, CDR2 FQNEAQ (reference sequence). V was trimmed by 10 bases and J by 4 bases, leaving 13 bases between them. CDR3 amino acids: CATRRRPTGELFF. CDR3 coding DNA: TGTGCCACCCGGCGCAGGCCCACCGGGGAGCTGTTTTTT. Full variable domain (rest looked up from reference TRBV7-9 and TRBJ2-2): DTGVSQNPRHKITKRGQNVTFRCDPISEHNRLYWYRQTLGQGPEFLTYFQNEAQLEKSRLLSDRFSAERPKGSFSTLEIQRTEQGDSAMYLCATRRRPTGELFFGEGSRLTVL.